This T cell receptor beta chain was captured in a study of blood T cell repertoires in COVID-19. Study information: PBMCs, B-cell-depleted T cells, or T cells provided the cDNA or gDNA that made up the material.

This CDR3 has 13 amino acids. Trimming cost V 3 bases and J 8 bases; bases outside gene matches: 7. Germline-derived CDR1 and CDR2 are GTSNPN and SVGIG (reference sequence). Some clones are missing from TCRdb's copy, which holds only in-frame ones; the method was immunoSEQ multiplex PCR. The data hold approximately 85,000 clones, with 75% to 90% observed a single time. The TCR originated in a woman aged 50 to 60 with active or convalescent COVID-19. This rearrangement joins TRBV30 to TRBJ1-2; 9 bases align to TRBD1. Material: peripheral blood. The CDR3: CAWSLMDRGGYTF. DNA for the CDR3: TGTGCCTGGAGCCTGATGGACAGGGGCGGCTACACCTTC.